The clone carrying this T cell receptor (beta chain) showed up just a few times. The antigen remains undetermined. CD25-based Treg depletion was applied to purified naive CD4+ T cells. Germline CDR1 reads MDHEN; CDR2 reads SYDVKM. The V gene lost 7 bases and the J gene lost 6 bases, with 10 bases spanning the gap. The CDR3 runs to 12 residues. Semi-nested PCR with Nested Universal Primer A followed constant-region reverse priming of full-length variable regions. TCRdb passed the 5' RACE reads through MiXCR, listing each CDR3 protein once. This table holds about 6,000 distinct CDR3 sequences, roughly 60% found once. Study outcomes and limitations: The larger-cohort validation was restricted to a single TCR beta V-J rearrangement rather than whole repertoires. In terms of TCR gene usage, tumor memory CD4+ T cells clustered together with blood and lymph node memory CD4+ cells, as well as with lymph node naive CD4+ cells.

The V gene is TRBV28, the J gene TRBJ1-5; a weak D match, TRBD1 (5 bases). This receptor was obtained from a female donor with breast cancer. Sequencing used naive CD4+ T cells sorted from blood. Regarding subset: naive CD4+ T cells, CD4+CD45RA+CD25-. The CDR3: CASTQGGQPQHF. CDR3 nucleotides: TGTGCCAGCACGCAGGGCGGTCAGCCCCAGCATTTT.